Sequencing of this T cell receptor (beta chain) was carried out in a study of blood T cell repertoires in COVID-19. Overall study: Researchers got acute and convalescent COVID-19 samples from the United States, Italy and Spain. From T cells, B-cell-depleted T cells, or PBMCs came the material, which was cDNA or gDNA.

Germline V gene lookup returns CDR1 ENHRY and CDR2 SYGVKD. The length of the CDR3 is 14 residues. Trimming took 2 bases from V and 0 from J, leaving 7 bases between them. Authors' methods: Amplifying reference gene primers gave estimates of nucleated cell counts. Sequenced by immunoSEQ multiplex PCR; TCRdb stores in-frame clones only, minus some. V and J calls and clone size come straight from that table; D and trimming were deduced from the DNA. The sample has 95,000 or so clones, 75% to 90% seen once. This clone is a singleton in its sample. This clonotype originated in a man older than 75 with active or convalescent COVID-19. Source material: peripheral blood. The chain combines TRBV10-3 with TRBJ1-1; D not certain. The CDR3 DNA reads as TGTGCCATCAGTGAGAGCCAGGTGAACACTGAAGCTTTCTTT. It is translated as CAISESQVNTEAFF.